One and the same sample provided the 27 T cell receptor beta chains below, sequenced in a study of identical twins. TCRdb reprocessed the 5' RACE reads via MiXCR and lists one record per CDR3 protein. The table has roughly 770,000 distinct CDR3 sequences, about 20% seen once. The data also belong to a second study, concerning T cells expressing NK-cell markers.

Sequenced sample: PBMCs. These receptor sequences come from a woman aged 18-30 years in good health.

This clonotype was seen a handful of times. The chain uses TRBV24-1 and TRBJ2-7, with D possibly matching TRBD1 (6 bases). The CDR3 totals 14 residues. The V gene lost 9 bases and the J gene lost 2 bases, with 16 bases spanning the gap. Looked up from germline, CDR1 is KGHDR and CDR2 is SFDVKD. The CDR3 DNA is TGTGCCACCCAAGCCCCGGGACACCCCTACGAGCAGTACTTC. It yields the protein CATQAPGHPYEQYF.

About this clonotype itself: Since a much larger clone is just one base distant, this may be a read error. The rearrangement joins TRBV6-5 to TRBJ2-3; the match to TRBD2 covers 8 bases. This CDR3 contains 16 residues. In germline, CDR1 is MNHEY, CDR2 SVGAGI. For the CDR3, the DNA is TGTGCCAGCAGTTACGGGGGACTAGTCAGCACAGATACGCACTATTTT. Protein: CASSYGGLVSTDTHYF.

A few counts support this clonotype. An end of the junction does not agree with germline; a read error may underlie this. The chain carries TRBV10-3 and TRBJ1-6; D not certain. Germline V gene sequence: CDR1 ENHRY, CDR2 SYGVKD. The CDR3 runs to 12 residues. The CDR3 loop reads CAIRRENSPPHF. The CDR3 DNA follows: TGTGCCATCCGTAGGGAAAATTCACCCCCCCACTTT.

There are a few counts of this clonotype. The chain combines TRBV7-3 with TRBJ2-3; D call uncertain. Germline CDR1 and CDR2: SGHTA and FQGTGA. The CDR3 is 13 amino acids. V was cut by 4 bases and J by 2 bases, with 7 bases left in between. The CDR3 sequence: CASSSKNTDTQYF. CDR3 sequence (DNA): TGTGCCAGCAGCTCCAAAAACACAGATACGCAGTATTTT.

This sequence joins TRBV7-2 and TRBJ2-5, with 7 bases matching TRBD1. The CDR3 loop spans 14 amino acids. Germline V gene data show CDR1 as SGHTA and CDR2 as FQGNSA. Unmatched junction bases numbered 3, after V lost 3 bases and J lost 2 bases. CDR3 in DNA: TGTGCCAGCAGCTTGATGGGACAGCAAGAGACCCAGTACTTC. The encoded protein is CASSLMGQQETQYF.

The chain carries TRBV10-3 and TRBJ2-1; 8 bases are a match to TRBD2. Losses at the gene ends were 8 bases for V and 5 bases for J; bases not matched to a gene: 8. Germline-derived CDR1 and CDR2 are ENHRY and SYGVKD. This CDR3 region has 14 residues. The CDR3 nucleotides read TGTGCCATCTCAGGGACTAGTAAGAACAATGAGCAGTTCTTC. It specifies CAISGTSKNNEQFF.

This clonotype was detected a few times. The chain is built from TRBV4-3 and TRBJ2-1, with D tentatively TRBD2 (6 bases). The CDR3 sequence is 15 residues long. V lost 0 bases and J lost 9, with 15 bases in between. Germline V lookup: CDR1 LGHNA, CDR2 YSLEER. The CDR3, as DNA: TGCGCCAGCAGCCAAGAGGGAGGAGGAGCTCGTGAGCAGTTCTTC. Protein product: CASSQEGGGAREQFF.

The chain joins TRBV20-1 to TRBJ2-7; D call uncertain. In germline, CDR1 is DFQATT, CDR2 SNEGSKA (reference sequence). The CDR3 sequence is 14 residues long. V gave up 6 bases and J gave up 5 bases, with 20 bases separating them. This CDR3 is CSAKQTAIWHEQYF. Here the CDR3 DNA reads TGCAGTGCCAAACAGACGGCCATTTGGCACGAGCAGTACTTC.

The chain couples TRBV7-3 to TRBJ2-3; TRBD2 agrees at 13 bases. This CDR3 contains 17 residues. The V segment lost 3 bases and the J segment 5 bases; nucleotides outside the gene matches: 8. The germline V gene has CDR1 SGHTA and CDR2 FQGTGA. The CDR3 loop reads CASSFGLAGVLGDTQYF. The CDR3 nucleotides read TGTGCCAGCAGCTTCGGACTAGCGGGGGTTCTGGGAGATACGCAGTATTTT.

This clonotype came up a few times. The V call is TRBV20-1, the J call TRBJ1-4, with D possibly matching TRBD1 (6 bases). Germline V gives CDR1 DFQATT, CDR2 SNEGSKA (reference sequence). V gave up 1 base and J gave up 7 bases, with 13 bases separating them. CDR3 length equals 14 residues. The CDR3 sequence: CSARVGGRGEKLFF. The CDR3 coding sequence is TGCAGTGCTAGAGTAGGGGGAAGGGGTGAAAAACTGTTTTTT.

This clonotype has more than one count but fewer than ten. The CDR3 DNA reads TGCAGTGTGCGGGAGGGGTTGAGGACAGATACGCAGTATTTT. It yields the protein CSVREGLRTDTQYF. The chain combines TRBV20-1 with TRBJ2-3, with TRBD2 identical over 9 bases. Per the germline V gene, CDR1 is DFQATT and CDR2 is SNEGSKA (reference sequence). This CDR3 comprises 14 residues. The V segment lost 7 bases and the J segment 3 bases; nucleotides outside the gene matches: 8.

This clonotype appeared a few times. The J gene is TRBJ2-5, the V gene TRBV7-2; 7 nucleotides match TRBD1. The germline gives CDR1 SGHTA, CDR2 FQGNSA. The J segment lost 5 bases and the V segment lost 11 bases, leaving 11 bases of the junction unmatched. This CDR3 has 13 residues. CDR3 DNA sequence: TGTGCCTCCGGACGACAGGGATTGGAGACCCAGTACTTC. This gives the protein CASGRQGLETQYF.

This clonotype turned up a few times. The gene calls are TRBV20-1 and TRBJ2-7; no clear D. V dropped 2 bases and J dropped 3 bases, with 11 bases sitting between them. This CDR3 has 13 residues. Germline V CDR1 and CDR2: DFQATT, SNEGSKA (reference sequence). The CDR3 sequence: CSARLHGSYEQYF. CDR3 sequence (DNA): TGCAGTGCTAGACTCCATGGAAGCTACGAGCAGTACTTC.

The chain uses TRBV28 and TRBJ2-1; no clear D gene. The germline gives CDR1 MDHEN, CDR2 SYDVKM. The CDR3 has 16 residues. Trimming removed 2 bases from V and 4 bases from J, with 15 bases in between. DNA of the CDR3: TGTGCCAGCAGTTTAGGCATCGGAAAGGGTTACAATGAGCAGTTCTTC. Amino acid sequence: CASSLGIGKGYNEQFF.

The J gene is TRBJ1-2, the V gene TRBV12-3 or TRBV12-4; 7 positions agree with TRBD1. The CDR3 length is 15 residues. After removal of 4 bases from V and 7 bases from J, the junction contained 12 bases not matched to a gene. CDR3 in amino acids: CASSSRDRPFGGYTF. The CDR3 nucleotides read TGTGCCAGCAGTTCTCGGGACAGACCTTTTGGTGGCTACACCTTC.

The chain recombines TRBV6-5 with TRBJ2-5; D is undetermined. Germline values: CDR1 MNHEY, CDR2 SVGAGI. Trimming pared 8 bases from V and 5 bases from J, leaving 9 bases between. The CDR3 is 11 amino acids. The CDR3 sequence: CASVGMETQYF. In DNA, the CDR3 is TGTGCCAGCGTTGGAATGGAGACCCAGTACTTC.

This clonotype was seen a handful of times. V gene TRBV4-3 combines with J gene TRBJ2-2; 8 bases map to TRBD1. The CDR3 covers 16 residues. Germline V gene sequence: CDR1 LGHNA, CDR2 YSLEER. After removal of 3 bases from V and 4 bases from J, the junction contained 7 bases not matched to a gene. The CDR3 nucleotides read TGCGCCAGCAGCCATATCGGACAGGGATTCACCGGGGAGCTGTTTTTT. It translates to CASSHIGQGFTGELFF.

J is TRBJ1-5 and V is TRBV4-3; D not certain. Per the germline V gene, CDR1 is LGHNA and CDR2 is YSLEER. The length of the CDR3 is 13 residues. V was cut by 1 base and J by 5 bases, with 6 bases left in between. CDR3 coding DNA: TGCGCCAGCAGCCAAGGCCTTGATCAGCCCCAGCATTTT. Amino acids: CASSQGLDQPQHF.

CDR3 bases: TGTGCCAGCAGGGGACAGGTGAACTACGAGCAGTACTTC. It yields the protein CASRGQVNYEQYF. The V gene is TRBV28, the J gene TRBJ2-7, with TRBD1 identical over 8 bases. Germline values: CDR1 MDHEN, CDR2 SYDVKM. V lost 6 bases, J lost 3 bases, and 4 bases stayed unmatched. This CDR3 comprises 13 residues.

This chain joins TRBV7-2 and TRBJ2-5; the D gene is possibly TRBD1 (5 bases). This CDR3 region has 14 residues. The V end lost 4 bases, the J end lost 5 bases, and 14 bases lay between the germline ends. Germline V gene data show CDR1 as SGHTA and CDR2 as FQGNSA. The CDR3 DNA is TGTGCCAGCAGCTCAAAGGGGCCGACGGAGACCCAGTACTTC. Amino acids: CASSSKGPTETQYF. Drawing the rest from reference TRBV7-2 and TRBJ2-5, the complete variable domain is GAGVSQSPSNKVTEKGKDVELRCDPISGHTALYWYRQSLGQGLEFLIYFQGNSAPDKSGLPSDRFSAERTGGSVSTLTIQRTQQEDSAVYLCASSSKGPTETQYFGPGTRLLVL.

This sequence joins TRBV7-2 and TRBJ2-7; weak D call: TRBD2 (5 bases). CDR1 SGHTA and CDR2 FQGNSA come from the germline V gene. The CDR3 consists of 13 residues. V lost 1 base and J lost 3, with 7 bases in between. CDR3 DNA: TGTGCCAGCAGCTTAGAACTAGACTACGAGCAGTACTTC. Its translation: CASSLELDYEQYF.

The gene calls are TRBV3-1 and TRBJ2-7; no firm D call. In germline, CDR1 is LGHDT, CDR2 YNNKEL (reference sequence). The length of the CDR3 is 14 residues. V lost 2 bases and J lost 1, with 9 bases in between. The CDR3 here is CASSQRQLSYEQYF. CDR3 nucleotides: TGTGCCAGCAGCCAAAGGCAGCTATCCTACGAGCAGTACTTC.

The rearrangement joins TRBV29-1 to TRBJ1-1; D ambiguous. Germline CDR1 reads SQVTM; CDR2 reads ANQGSEA. The V and J ends lost 6 bases and 4 bases respectively, with 6 bases between them. This CDR3 is built from 10 residues. CDR3 bases: TGCAGCGTGAGGAGCACTGAAGCTTTCTTT. Translation gives CSVRSTEAFF.

This clonotype appeared a few times. The V and J genes are TRBV12-3 or TRBV12-4 and TRBJ2-1, with a possible D match to TRBD2 (6 bases). Trimming cost V 10 bases and J 4 bases, with 17 bases left between them. CDR3 length: 14 residues. CDR3 protein: CAITPRRGYNEQFF. The CDR3 DNA follows: TGTGCCATCACTCCTAGGCGGGGTTACAATGAGCAGTTCTTC.

This clonotype has more than one count but fewer than ten. This chain uses TRBV12-3 or TRBV12-4 with TRBJ1-2; perhaps TRBD1 as D (5 bases). The length of the CDR3 is 13 residues. V was trimmed by 6 bases and J by 5 bases, leaving 13 bases between them. The DNA of the CDR3 is TGTGCCAGCAGAGGGACGGGGGAATATGGCTACACCTTC. It yields the protein CASRGTGEYGYTF.

This clonotype has a handful of counts. The chain has TRBV3-1 and TRBJ2-6, with TRBD1 matching over 7 bases. Per germline, CDR1 LGHDT and CDR2 YNNKEL (reference sequence). The CDR3 contains 22 residues. Trimming at V came to 2 bases and at J to 0 bases, leaving 19 bases not matched to a gene. The CDR3 DNA reads TGTGCCAGCAGCCAACCGCGCCTCAGACAGGGAAGGACCTACTCTGGGGCCAACGTCCTGACTTTC. It specifies CASSQPRLRQGRTYSGANVLTF.

The V and J genes are TRBV20-1 and TRBJ2-3; no reliable D call. Between the trimmed V and J ends, which lost 5 bases and 3 bases, there was a span of 15 bases. CDR1 DFQATT and CDR2 SNEGSKA come from the germline V gene (reference sequence). This CDR3 is built from 14 residues. DNA for the CDR3: TGCAGTGCTGGGGTAGCCCCGAGGACAGATACGCAGTATTTT. Amino acid sequence: CSAGVAPRTDTQYF.